This T cell receptor (delta chain) appears in the sequencing data of a study of Vδ1+ human thymocytes. Study-level points and caveats: About 20% of thymic delta-chain sequences were Vdelta2, with few Vdelta3, unlike blood Vdelta1+ controls. Highly polyclonal TRG and TRD repertoires with Gaussian CDR3 length distributions appeared in thymus.

The template was reverse-transcribed extracted RNA. Pooled V-gene forward primers with one constant-region reverse primer generated the CDR3 amplicons by multiplex PCR. TCRdb re-processed the multiplex PCR reads using CATT. In the table there are some 55,000 delta-chain clones, about a sixth of which are singletons. Germline lookup yields CDR1 TSWWSYY and CDR2 QGS. Trimming took off 1 base at V and 3 bases at J, with 18 bases between the two ends. The CDR3 is made up of 17 amino acids. As concerns this clone: Antigen specificity is unknown.

This receptor was obtained from a boy under two years old who had congenital heart surgery. The chain joins TRDV1 to TRDJ1, with D possibly matching TRDD3 (5 bases). Sequencing used Vdelta1+ gamma-delta thymocytes from the thymus. Indicated subset: FACS-sorted CD3+ TCRalphabeta- TCRVdelta1+ TCRVdelta2- thymocytes. The CDR3 loop is CALGEQGWGPGADKLIF. The DNA of the CDR3 is TGTGCTCTTGGGGAACAGGGATGGGGCCCGGGTGCCGATAAACTCATCTTT.